The T cell receptor beta chain described here comes from a study of blood T cell repertoires in COVID-19. Germline V CDR1 and CDR2: SGHDN, FVKESK. The CDR3 loop spans 15 amino acids. With 3 bases removed from V and 1 base from J, the gap between germline ends came to 10 bases. This clone was recorded only once. Using immunoSEQ multiplex PCR, the repertoire was profiled, and TCRdb retains in-frame clones only, with some absent. The table shows about half a million clones, with 70% to 90% occurring only once. Sequencing was performed on PBMCs or T cells enriched from blood (not recorded which). This receptor was taken from a woman aged 55-69 years who had recovered from COVID-19. The J gene is TRBJ2-1, the V gene TRBV14; D gene uncertain. CDR3 in amino acids: CASSHGANSYNEQFF. Written as DNA, the CDR3 is TGTGCCAGCAGCCACGGAGCCAATTCCTACAATGAGCAGTTCTTC. Full variable domain (outside the CDR3, taken from reference TRBV14 and TRBJ2-1): EAGVTQFPSHSVIEKGQTVTLRCDPISGHDNLYWYRRVMGKEIKFLLHFVKESKQDESGMPNNRFLAERTGGTYSTLKVQPAELEDSGVYFCASSHGANSYNEQFFGPGTRLTVL.